This T cell receptor beta chain stems from a study of T cells in localized non-small cell lung cancer. The V end lost 0 bases, the J end lost 3 bases, and 6 bases lay between the germline ends. From germline, CDR1 is SGDLS and CDR2 YYNGEE. The CDR3 totals 13 residues. The study's findings and limits: It remains possible that heterogeneity exists, since only one tumor region was sequenced. Median approximately 58 top-100 tumor clones were shared with paired adjacent lung.

Libraries were prepared by immunoSEQ multiplex PCR; TCRdb keeps only in-frame clonotypes and omits some of them. This table holds about 1,500 clones, 20% to 30% found once. Worth noting for this clone: Its target is not known.

This clonotype was obtained from a male donor aged 60 or older with stage I lung adenocarcinoma. This rearrangement joins TRBV9 to TRBJ1-1, with D perhaps matching TRBD1 (6 bases). Here the sequenced sample was normal lung tissue next to the tumor, taken before any cancer treatment. CDR3 sequence reads: CASSVDRDTEAFF. The CDR3 bases are TGTGCCAGCAGCGTAGACAGGGACACTGAAGCTTTCTTT.